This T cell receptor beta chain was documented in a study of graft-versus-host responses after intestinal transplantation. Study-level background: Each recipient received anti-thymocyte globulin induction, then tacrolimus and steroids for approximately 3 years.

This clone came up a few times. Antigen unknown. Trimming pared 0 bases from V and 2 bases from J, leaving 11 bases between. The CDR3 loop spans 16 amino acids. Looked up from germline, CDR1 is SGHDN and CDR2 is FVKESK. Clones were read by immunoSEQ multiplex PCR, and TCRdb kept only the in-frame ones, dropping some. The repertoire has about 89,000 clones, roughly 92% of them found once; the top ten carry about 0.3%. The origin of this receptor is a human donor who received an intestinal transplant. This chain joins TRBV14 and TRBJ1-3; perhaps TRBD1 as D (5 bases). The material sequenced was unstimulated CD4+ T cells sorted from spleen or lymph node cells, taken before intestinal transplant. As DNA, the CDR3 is TGTGCCAGCAGCCAAGAGATCTGGGGGACTGGAAACACCATATATTTT. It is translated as CASSQEIWGTGNTIYF. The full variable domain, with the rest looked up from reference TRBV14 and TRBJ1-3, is EAGVTQFPSHSVIEKGQTVTLRCDPISGHDNLYWYRRVMGKEIKFLLHFVKESKQDESGMPNNRFLAERTGGTYSTLKVQPAELEDSGVYFCASSQEIWGTGNTIYFGEGSWLTVV.